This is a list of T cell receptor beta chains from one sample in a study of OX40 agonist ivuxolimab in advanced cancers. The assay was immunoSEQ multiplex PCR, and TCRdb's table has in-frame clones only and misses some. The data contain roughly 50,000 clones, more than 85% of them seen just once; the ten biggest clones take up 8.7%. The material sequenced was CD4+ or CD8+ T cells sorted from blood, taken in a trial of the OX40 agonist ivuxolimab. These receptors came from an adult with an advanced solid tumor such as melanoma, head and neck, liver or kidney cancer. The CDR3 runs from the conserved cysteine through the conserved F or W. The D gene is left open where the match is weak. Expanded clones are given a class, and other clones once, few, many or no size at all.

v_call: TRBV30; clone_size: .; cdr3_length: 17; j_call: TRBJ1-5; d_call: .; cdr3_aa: CAWSVQLWGTPNRPQHF; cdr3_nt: TGTGCCTGGAGTGTACAGCTTTGGGGGACCCCAAATCGGCCCCAGCATTTT
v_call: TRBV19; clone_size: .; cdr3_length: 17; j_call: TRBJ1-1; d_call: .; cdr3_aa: CASSIGGNAGLLPEAFF; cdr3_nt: TGTGCCAGTAGTATTGGGGGCAACGCAGGCCTTCTCCCTGAAGCTTTCTTT
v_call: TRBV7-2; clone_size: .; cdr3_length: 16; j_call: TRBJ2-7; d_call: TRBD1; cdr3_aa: CASSLGAGQGVYEQYF; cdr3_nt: TGTGCCAGCAGCTTAGGAGCTGGACAGGGGGTCTACGAGCAGTACTTC
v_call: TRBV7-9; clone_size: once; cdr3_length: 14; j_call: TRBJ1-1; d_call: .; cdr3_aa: CASSPVDRGPEAFF; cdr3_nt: TGTGCCAGCAGCCCAGTGGATCGAGGTCCTGAAGCTTTCTTT
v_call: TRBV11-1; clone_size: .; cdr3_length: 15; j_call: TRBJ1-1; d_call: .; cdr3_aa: CASSPSVRLNTEAFF; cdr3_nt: TGTGCCAGCAGCCCGTCGGTGAGGTTGAACACTGAAGCTTTCTTT
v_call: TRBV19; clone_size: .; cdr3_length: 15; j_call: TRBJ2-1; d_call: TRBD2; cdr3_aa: CASRMGGSSYNEQFF; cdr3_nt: TGTGCCAGTAGAATGGGCGGGAGCTCCTACAATGAGCAGTTCTTC
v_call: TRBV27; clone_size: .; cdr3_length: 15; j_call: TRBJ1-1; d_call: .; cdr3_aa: CASSSPGVLMTEAFF; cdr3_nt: TGTGCCAGCAGTTCCCCGGGCGTTCTGATGACTGAAGCTTTCTTT
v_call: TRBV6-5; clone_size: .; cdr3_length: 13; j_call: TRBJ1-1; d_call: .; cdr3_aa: CASSYQGTGEAFF; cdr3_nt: TGTGCCAGCAGTTACCAGGGGACGGGGGAAGCTTTCTTT
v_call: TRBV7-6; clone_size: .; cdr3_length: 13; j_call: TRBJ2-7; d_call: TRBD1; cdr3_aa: CASSSRQGDEQYF; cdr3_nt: TGTGCCAGCAGCTCTAGACAGGGCGACGAGCAGTACTTC
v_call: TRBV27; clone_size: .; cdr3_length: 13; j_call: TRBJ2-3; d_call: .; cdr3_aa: CASSLLGTDTQYF; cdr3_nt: TGTGCCAGCAGTTTATTGGGTACAGATACGCAGTATTTT
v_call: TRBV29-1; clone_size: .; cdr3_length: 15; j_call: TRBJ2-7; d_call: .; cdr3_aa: CSVEDLGGTTYEQYF; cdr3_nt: TGCAGCGTTGAAGATCTCGGCGGGACCACCTACGAGCAGTACTTC
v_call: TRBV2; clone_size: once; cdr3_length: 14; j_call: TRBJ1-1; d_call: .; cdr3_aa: CASSRAPIDTEAFF; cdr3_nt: TGTGCCAGCAGTCGTGCACCCATCGACACTGAAGCTTTCTTT
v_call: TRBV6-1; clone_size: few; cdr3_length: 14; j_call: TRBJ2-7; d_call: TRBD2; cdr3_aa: CASSETSGSYEQYF; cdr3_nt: TGTGCCAGCAGTGAGACTAGCGGTTCCTACGAGCAGTACTTC
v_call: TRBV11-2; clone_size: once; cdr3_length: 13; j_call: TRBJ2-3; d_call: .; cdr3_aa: CASSLDRADTQYF; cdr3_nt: TGTGCCAGCAGCCTCGATCGGGCAGATACGCAGTATTTT
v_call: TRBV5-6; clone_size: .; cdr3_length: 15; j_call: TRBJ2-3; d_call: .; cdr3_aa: CASSLEEELADTQYF; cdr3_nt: TGTGCCAGCAGCTTGGAAGAGGAATTGGCAGATACGCAGTATTTT
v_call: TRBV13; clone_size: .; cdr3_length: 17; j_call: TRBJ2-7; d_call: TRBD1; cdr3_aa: CASSSNVGQGVSYEQYF; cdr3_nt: TGTGCCAGCAGCTCCAATGTGGGACAGGGGGTATCCTACGAGCAGTACTTC
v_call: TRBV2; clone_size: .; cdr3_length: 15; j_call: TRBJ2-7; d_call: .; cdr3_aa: CASSEAGVGSYEQYF; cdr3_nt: TGTGCCAGCAGTGAAGCGGGCGTCGGATCCTACGAGCAGTACTTC
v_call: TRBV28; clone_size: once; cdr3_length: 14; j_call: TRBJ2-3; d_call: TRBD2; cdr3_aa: CASSLGRAGDTQYF; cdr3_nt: TGTGCCAGCAGTCTCGGGAGGGCGGGAGATACGCAGTATTTT
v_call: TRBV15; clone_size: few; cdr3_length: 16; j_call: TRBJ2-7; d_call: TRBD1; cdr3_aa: CATSGTRTGSSYEQYF; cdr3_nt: TGTGCCACCAGCGGGACTCGGACAGGGAGCTCCTACGAGCAGTACTTC
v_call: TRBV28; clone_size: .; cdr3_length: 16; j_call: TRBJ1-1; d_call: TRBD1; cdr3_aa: CASSLPDRAMNTEAFF; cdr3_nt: TGTGCCAGCAGTTTACCGGACAGGGCCATGAACACTGAAGCTTTCTTT
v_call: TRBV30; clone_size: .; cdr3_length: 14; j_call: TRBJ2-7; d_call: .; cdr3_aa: CAWRDGERFYEQYF; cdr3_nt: TGTGCCTGGAGAGACGGGGAAAGATTCTACGAGCAGTACTTC
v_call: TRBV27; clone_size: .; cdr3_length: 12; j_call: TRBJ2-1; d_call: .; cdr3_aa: CASSILGGEQFF; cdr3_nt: TGTGCCAGCAGTATACTAGGGGGTGAGCAGTTCTTC
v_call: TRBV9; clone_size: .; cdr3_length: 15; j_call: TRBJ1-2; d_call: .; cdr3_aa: CASSVGHFTNYGYTF; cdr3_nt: TGTGCCAGCAGCGTCGGACACTTTACTAACTATGGCTACACCTTC
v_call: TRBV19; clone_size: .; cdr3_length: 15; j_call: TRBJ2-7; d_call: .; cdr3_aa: CASSIGYPGPYEQYF; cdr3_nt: TGTGCCAGTAGTATAGGGTATCCCGGGCCCTACGAGCAGTACTTC
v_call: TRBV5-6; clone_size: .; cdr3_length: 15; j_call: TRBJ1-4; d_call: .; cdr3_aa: CASSLSTGLGEKLFF; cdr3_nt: TGTGCCAGCAGCTTGAGCACAGGTCTCGGTGAAAAACTGTTTTTT
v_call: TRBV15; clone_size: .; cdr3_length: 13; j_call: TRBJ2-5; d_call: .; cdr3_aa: CATSREAEETQYF; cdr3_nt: TGTGCCACCAGCAGAGAGGCAGAAGAGACCCAGTACTTC
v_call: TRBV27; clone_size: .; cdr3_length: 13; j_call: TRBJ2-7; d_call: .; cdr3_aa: CASSFQSSYEQYF; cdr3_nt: TGTGCCAGCAGTTTCCAAAGCTCCTACGAGCAGTACTTC
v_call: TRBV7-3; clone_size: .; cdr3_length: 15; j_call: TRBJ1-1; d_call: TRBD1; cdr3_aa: CASSLTGRGQTEAFF; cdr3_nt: TGTGCCAGCAGCTTAACGGGTAGGGGGCAGACTGAAGCTTTCTTT
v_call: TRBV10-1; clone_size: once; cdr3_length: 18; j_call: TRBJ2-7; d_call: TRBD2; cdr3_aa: CASSESTNLAGGYNEQYF; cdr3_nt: TGCGCCAGCAGTGAGTCGACGAATCTAGCGGGAGGGTATAACGAGCAGTACTTC
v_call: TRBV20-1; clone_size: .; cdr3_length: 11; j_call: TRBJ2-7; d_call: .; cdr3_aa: CSASAFYEQYF; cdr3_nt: TGCAGTGCTAGCGCCTTCTACGAGCAGTACTTC
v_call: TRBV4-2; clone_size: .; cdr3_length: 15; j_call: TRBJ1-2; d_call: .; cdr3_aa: CASSPQTTLPAGYTF; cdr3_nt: TGTGCCAGCAGCCCACAGACGACACTACCGGCTGGCTACACCTTC
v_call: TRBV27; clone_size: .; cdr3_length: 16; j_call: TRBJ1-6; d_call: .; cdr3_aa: CASRLTEGSWNSPLHF; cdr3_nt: TGTGCCAGCAGACTCACGGAGGGTTCGTGGAATTCACCCCTCCACTTT
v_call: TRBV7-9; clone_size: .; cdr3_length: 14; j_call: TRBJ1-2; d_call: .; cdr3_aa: CASSLVLNPDGYTF; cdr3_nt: TGTGCCAGCAGCTTAGTTTTGAACCCAGACGGCTACACCTTC
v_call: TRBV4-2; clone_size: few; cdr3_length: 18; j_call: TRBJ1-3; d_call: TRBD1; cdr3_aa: CASSQDPGQSISGNTIYF; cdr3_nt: TGTGCCAGCAGCCAAGATCCGGGACAGAGTATCTCTGGAAACACCATATATTTT
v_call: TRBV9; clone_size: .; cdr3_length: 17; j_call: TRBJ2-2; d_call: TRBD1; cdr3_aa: CASSVVGTGANTGELFF; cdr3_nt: TGTGCCAGCAGCGTAGTGGGAACAGGGGCGAACACCGGGGAGCTGTTTTTT
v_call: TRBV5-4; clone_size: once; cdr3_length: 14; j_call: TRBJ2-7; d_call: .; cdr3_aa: CASSDLGSSYEQYF; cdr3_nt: TGTGCCAGCAGCGACTTAGGGAGCTCCTACGAGCAGTACTTC
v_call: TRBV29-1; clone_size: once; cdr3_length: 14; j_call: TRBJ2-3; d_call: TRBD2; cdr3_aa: CSVEGEGGTDTQYF; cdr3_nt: TGCAGCGTTGAAGGGGAGGGTGGCACAGATACGCAGTATTTT
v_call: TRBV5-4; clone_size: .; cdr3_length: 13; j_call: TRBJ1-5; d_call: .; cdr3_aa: CASSPGGNQPQHF; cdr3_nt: TGTGCCAGCAGCCCGGGTGGCAATCAGCCCCAGCATTTT
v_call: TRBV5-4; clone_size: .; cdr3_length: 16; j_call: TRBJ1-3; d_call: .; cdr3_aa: CASSSRDTNSGNTIYF; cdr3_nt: TGTGCCAGCAGCTCCCGGGACACCAACTCTGGAAACACCATATATTTT
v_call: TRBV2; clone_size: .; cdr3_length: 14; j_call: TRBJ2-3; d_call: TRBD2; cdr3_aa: CASRRTSGVDTQYF; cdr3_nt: TGTGCCAGCAGAAGGACTAGCGGGGTAGATACGCAGTATTTT
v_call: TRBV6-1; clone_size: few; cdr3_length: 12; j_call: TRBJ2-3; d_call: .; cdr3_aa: CASRLGGDTQYF; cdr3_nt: TGTGCCAGCAGGCTAGGGGGAGATACGCAGTATTTT
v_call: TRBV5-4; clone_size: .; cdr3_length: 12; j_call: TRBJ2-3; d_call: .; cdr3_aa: CASSGLTDTQYF; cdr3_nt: TGTGCCAGCAGTGGTTTGACAGATACGCAGTATTTT
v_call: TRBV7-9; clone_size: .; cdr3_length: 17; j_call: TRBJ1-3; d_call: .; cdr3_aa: CASSNTNGGSSGNTIYF; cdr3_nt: TGTGCCAGCAGCAATACCAACGGGGGGAGCTCTGGAAACACCATATATTTT
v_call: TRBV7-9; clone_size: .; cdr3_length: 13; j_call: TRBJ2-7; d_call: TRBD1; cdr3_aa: CASSSRQGSEQYF; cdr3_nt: TGTGCCAGCAGCTCGAGACAGGGTTCCGAGCAGTACTTC
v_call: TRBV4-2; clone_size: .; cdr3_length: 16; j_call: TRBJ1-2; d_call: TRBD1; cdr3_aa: CASSQAIDRAYYGYTF; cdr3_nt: TGTGCCAGCAGCCAAGCGATTGACAGGGCTTACTATGGCTACACCTTC
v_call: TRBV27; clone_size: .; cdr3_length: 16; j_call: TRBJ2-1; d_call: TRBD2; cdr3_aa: CASSLSPGLAGGEQFF; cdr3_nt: TGTGCCAGCAGTTTATCGCCGGGACTAGCGGGGGGGGAGCAGTTCTTC